This T cell receptor beta chain was recorded in a study of T cell responses to AZD1222 COVID-19 vaccine. Remarks on this clone: The antigen remains unidentified.

The trim removed 4 bases at V and 8 bases at J, leaving 8 bases unmatched. The CDR3 is 13 amino acids. CDR1 and CDR2 (germline): GTSNPN, SVGIG (reference sequence). Whole-study results and caveats: Females outnumbered males among donors, who were mostly white British; clonal diversity was possibly underestimated. As reported, nearly half of all spike-specific TCRs target variant regions that are unmutated. Mapped onto spike, vaccine-associated CD4 TCRs spanned it and were dominant at 160-218 and 743-854. Elevations in Spike-specific TCR breadth and depth followed administration of two AZD1222 doses.

Here immunoSEQ multiplex PCR was the method, and the copy in TCRdb shows in-frame clones only, minus some. This sample carries over 100,000 clones, roughly 86% of them seen once, and the ten largest clones take 10% to 15%. This chain uses TRBV30 with TRBJ1-2; 9 bases line up with TRBD1. This specimen consisted of peripheral blood, obtained on day 0 of MenACWY control vaccination. The sequence was obtained from an adult in good health. CDR3 sequence: CAWKGQGTHGYTF. Here the CDR3 DNA reads TGTGCCTGGAAGGGACAGGGAACACACGGCTACACCTTC.